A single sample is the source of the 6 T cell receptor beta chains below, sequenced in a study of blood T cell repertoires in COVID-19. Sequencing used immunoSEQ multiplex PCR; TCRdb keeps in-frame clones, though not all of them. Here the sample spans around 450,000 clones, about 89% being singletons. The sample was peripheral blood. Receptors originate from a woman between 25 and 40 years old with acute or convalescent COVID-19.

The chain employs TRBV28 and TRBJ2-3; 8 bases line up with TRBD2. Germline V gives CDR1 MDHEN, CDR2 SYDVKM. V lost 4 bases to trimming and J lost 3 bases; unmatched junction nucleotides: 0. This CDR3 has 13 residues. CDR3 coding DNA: TGTGCCAGCAGTTCGGGAGGGACAGATACGCAGTATTTT. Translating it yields CASSSGGTDTQYF.

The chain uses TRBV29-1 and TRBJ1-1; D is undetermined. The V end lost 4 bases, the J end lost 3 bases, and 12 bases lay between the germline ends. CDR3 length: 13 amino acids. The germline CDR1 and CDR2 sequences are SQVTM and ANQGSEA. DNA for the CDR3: TGCAGCGTTGCAAACTACCTGTACACTGAAGCTTTCTTT. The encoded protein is CSVANYLYTEAFF.

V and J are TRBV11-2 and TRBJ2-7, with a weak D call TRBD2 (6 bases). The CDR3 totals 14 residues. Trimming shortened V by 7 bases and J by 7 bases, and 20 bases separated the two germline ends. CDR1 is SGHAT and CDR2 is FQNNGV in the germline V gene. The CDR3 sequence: CASNPGLSMGEQYF. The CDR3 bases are TGTGCCAGCAACCCGGGACTTTCGATGGGGGAGCAGTACTTC.

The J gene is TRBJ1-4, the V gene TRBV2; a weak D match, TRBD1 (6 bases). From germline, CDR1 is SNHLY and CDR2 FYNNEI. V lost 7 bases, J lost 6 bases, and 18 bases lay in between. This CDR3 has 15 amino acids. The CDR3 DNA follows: TGTGCCAGCATCCCTCGTATCAGGACAGATGAAAAACTGTTTTTT. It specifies CASIPRIRTDEKLFF.

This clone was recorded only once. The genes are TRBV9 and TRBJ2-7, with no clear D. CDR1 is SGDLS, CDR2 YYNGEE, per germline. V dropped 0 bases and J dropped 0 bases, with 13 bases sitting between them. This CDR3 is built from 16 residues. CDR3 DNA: TGTGCCAGCAGCGTAGGTTATCGGTTTCCCTCCTACGAGCAGTACTTC. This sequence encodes CASSVGYRFPSYEQYF.

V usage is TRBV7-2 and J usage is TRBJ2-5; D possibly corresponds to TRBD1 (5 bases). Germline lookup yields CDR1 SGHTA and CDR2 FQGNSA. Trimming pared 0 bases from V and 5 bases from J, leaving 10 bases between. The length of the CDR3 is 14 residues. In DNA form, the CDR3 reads TGTGCCAGCAGCTTAGCGGGGCATTCGGAGACCCAGTACTTC. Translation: CASSLAGHSETQYF.